These 29 T cell receptor beta chains were sequenced from one sample in a study of blood T cell repertoires in COVID-19. TCRdb keeps only in-frame clones here, not all; method: immunoSEQ multiplex PCR. The sample lists 70,000 to 75,000 clones, around four fifths seen once, with 1.5% to 2% in the top ten. The sample taken for sequencing was peripheral blood. All receptors come from a woman aged 55-69 years with acute or convalescent COVID-19.

This chain uses TRBV3-1 (or the pseudogene TRBV3-2) with TRBJ2-1, with 8 bases aligning to TRBD2. The germline gives CDR1 LGHDT, CDR2 YNNKEL (reference sequence). The V and J ends lost 8 bases and 3 bases, in that order; junction bases with no gene match: 9. CDR3 length: 15 amino acids. CDR3 nucleotide sequence: TGTGCCAGCGCGAGGAGGACTAGCTTCTACAATGAGCAGTTCTTC. The encoded protein is CASARRTSFYNEQFF.

This sequence joins TRBV19 and TRBJ1-1; D call uncertain. V lost 1 base and J 6 bases, leaving 3 bases between the germline ends. Germline V gene data show CDR1 as LNHDA and CDR2 as SQIVND (reference sequence). The CDR3 runs to 11 residues. The CDR3 spells CASSIASEAFF. DNA of the CDR3: TGTGCCAGTAGTATAGCTTCTGAAGCTTTCTTT.

This chain links TRBV5-1 with TRBJ2-1; D unresolved. V was cut by 4 bases and J by 9 bases, with 14 bases left in between. CDR3 size: 13 residues. Germline values: CDR1 SGHRS, CDR2 YFSETQ. This CDR3 reads CASSPSTEIEQFF. CDR3 sequence (DNA): TGCGCCAGCAGCCCAAGTACAGAAATTGAGCAGTTCTTC. The variable domain in full, with the rest retrieved from reference TRBV5-1 and TRBJ2-1, is KAGVTQTPRYLIKTRGQQVTLSCSPISGHRSVSWYQQTPGQGLQFLFEYFSETQRNKGNFPGRFSGRQFSNSRSEMNVSTLELGDSALYLCASSPSTEIEQFFGPGTRLTVL.

V and J are TRBV7-9 and TRBJ2-2; 9 bases fit TRBD2. V trimming: 5 bases; J trimming: 5 bases; junction bases outside the gene matches: 9. Germline lookup yields CDR1 SEHNR and CDR2 FQNEAQ (reference sequence). The CDR3 consists of 16 residues. The CDR3 sequence is CASSPPGLAGTGELFF. The CDR3, as DNA: TGTGCCAGCAGCCCCCCCGGTCTAGCGGGAACCGGGGAGCTGTTTTTT.

This sequence joins TRBV3-1 (or the pseudogene TRBV3-2) and TRBJ2-5; no firm D call. The CDR3 length is 15 residues. V dropped 0 bases and J dropped 5 bases, with 13 bases sitting between them. Germline assignment: CDR1 LGHDT and CDR2 YNNKEL (reference sequence). The CDR3 protein is CASSQEVLGSETQYF. Here the CDR3 DNA reads TGTGCCAGCAGCCAAGAGGTACTGGGCTCGGAGACCCAGTACTTC.

The chain combines TRBV28 with TRBJ1-2; D perhaps matches TRBD1 (5 bases). The CDR3 consists of 14 residues. The V end lost 3 bases, the J end lost 8 bases, and 16 bases lay between the germline ends. Germline values: CDR1 MDHEN, CDR2 SYDVKM. The CDR3 is CASSLSGSSIGYTF. The CDR3 coding sequence is TGTGCCAGCAGTTTGTCAGGGTCCTCTATCGGCTACACCTTC.

The rearrangement links TRBV7-2 to TRBJ2-2; 7 nucleotides agree with TRBD2. V gave up 6 bases and J gave up 0 bases; unmatched junction bases: 10. The germline V gene encodes CDR1 SGHTA and CDR2 FQGNSA. The CDR3 length is 17 residues. The CDR3 DNA reads TGTGCCAGCAGAAATTTCTTAGCGGGCACGAACACCGGGGAGCTGTTTTTT. Encoded protein: CASRNFLAGTNTGELFF. The full variable domain, its missing parts supplied by reference TRBV7-2 and TRBJ2-2, is GAGVSQSPSNKVTEKGKDVELRCDPISGHTALYWYRQSLGQGLEFLIYFQGNSAPDKSGLPSDRFSAERTGGSVSTLTIQRTQQEDSAVYLCASRNFLAGTNTGELFFGEGSRLTVL.

The V gene is TRBV2, the J gene TRBJ2-7; D uncertain. CDR1 and CDR2 (germline): SNHLY, FYNNEI. V was clipped by 7 bases and J by 4 bases, with 11 bases between them. The CDR3 covers 12 residues. This CDR3 reads CASTRSRYEQYF. In nucleotides, the CDR3 is TGTGCCAGCACTAGGAGTAGATACGAGCAGTACTTC. Variable domain in full (rest from reference TRBV2 and TRBJ2-7): EPEVTQTPSHQVTQMGQEVILRCVPISNHLYFYWYRQILGQKVEFLVSFYNNEISEKSEIFDDQFSVERPDGSNFTLKIRSTKLEDSAMYFCASTRSRYEQYFGPGTRLTVT.

The chain uses TRBV29-1 and TRBJ2-7; 8 bases align to TRBD2. CDR1 is SQVTM and CDR2 is ANQGSEA in the germline V gene. This CDR3 is built from 20 residues. The J segment lost 0 bases and the V segment lost 4 bases, leaving 23 bases of the junction unmatched. This CDR3 reads CSVVGSPAGGSLPSSYEQYF. The CDR3 DNA sequence: TGCAGCGTTGTCGGGTCCCCCGCGGGAGGCTCGCTCCCCAGCTCCTACGAGCAGTACTTC.

This chain links TRBV28 with TRBJ2-7, with 9 bases that match TRBD2. Per germline, CDR1 MDHEN and CDR2 SYDVKM. CDR3 length: 15 amino acids. The V gene end was trimmed by 4 bases and the J gene end by 2 bases; junction bases not matched to a gene: 6. The CDR3 here is CASSSSSGDAYEQYF. The DNA of the CDR3 is TGTGCCAGCAGTTCGTCTAGCGGGGACGCCTACGAGCAGTACTTC.

V usage is TRBV11-3 and J usage is TRBJ1-2; 10 nucleotides align to TRBD1. Germline V CDR1 and CDR2: SGHNT, YENEEA. V was pared by 5 bases and J by 5 bases, with 5 bases of the junction left unmatched. The CDR3 runs to 14 residues. CDR3 DNA sequence: TGTGCCAGCAGCCCCACGGACAGGGGGTATGGCTACACCTTC. It translates to CASSPTDRGYGYTF.

The J gene is TRBJ1-5, the V gene TRBV7-9, with 9 bases matching TRBD1. The CDR3 spans 14 residues. Trimming took 5 bases from V and 6 from J; bases not matched to a gene: 5. From germline, CDR1 is SEHNR and CDR2 FQNEAQ (reference sequence). The CDR3 loop reads CASSPGTGRQPQHF. CDR3 nucleotides: TGTGCCAGCAGCCCCGGGACAGGGCGTCAGCCCCAGCATTTT.

The chain couples TRBV6-6 to TRBJ2-6; D might be TRBD2 (6 bases). Trimming removed 7 bases from V and 4 bases from J, with 11 bases in between. There are 14 residues in the CDR3. Germline V gene data show CDR1 as MNHNY and CDR2 as SVGAGI (reference sequence). Here the CDR3 reads CASTNRGGANVLTF. CDR3 DNA sequence: TGTGCCAGCACCAACCGGGGGGGGGCCAACGTCCTGACTTTC.

This clone has a handful of counts. The chain has TRBV15 and TRBJ2-7, with 7 bases that match TRBD1. This CDR3 region has 14 residues. Germline V gene lookup returns CDR1 LNHNV and CDR2 YYDKDF (reference sequence). Trimming took 6 bases from V and 4 from J; bases not matched to a gene: 9. CDR3 in amino acids: CATSLRQGGYEQYF. The CDR3 region has the DNA TGTGCCACCAGTCTTAGACAGGGTGGTTACGAGCAGTACTTC.

The rearrangement links TRBV3-1 (or the pseudogene TRBV3-2) to TRBJ1-6; TRBD1 aligns across 9 bases. With V trimmed by 4 bases and J by 7 bases, 2 bases remained unmatched. The CDR3 extends over 14 amino acids. Germline CDR1 LGHDT, CDR2 YNNKEL (reference sequence). This CDR3 is CASSPTGGNSPLHF. Written as DNA, the CDR3 is TGTGCCAGCAGCCCGACAGGGGGAAATTCACCCCTCCACTTT.

The chain links TRBV15 to TRBJ1-3, with D uncertain. Germline V gene sequence: CDR1 LNHNV, CDR2 YYDKDF (reference sequence). The germline V and J ends were trimmed by 4 bases and 2 bases, with 9 bases remaining between them. CDR3 length equals 14 residues. The CDR3 nucleotides are TGTGCCACCAGCACCCGGGTCACTGGAAACACCATATATTTT. Amino acids: CATSTRVTGNTIYF.

The J gene is TRBJ2-3, the V gene TRBV5-1, with D tentatively TRBD1 (6 bases). This CDR3 is 16 amino acids long. V lost 0 bases to trimming and J lost 1 base, with 12 bases between them. CDR1 and CDR2 from the germline V gene are SGHRS and YFSETQ. Here the CDR3 reads CASSLVRQAGTDTQYF. The CDR3 nucleotides read TGCGCCAGCAGCTTGGTAAGACAGGCCGGCACAGATACGCAGTATTTT.

The rearrangement joins TRBV25-1 to TRBJ2-1; D is perhaps TRBD2 (5 bases). Germline-derived CDR1 and CDR2 are MGHDK and SYGVNS. The V and J ends lost 5 bases and 0 bases respectively, with 11 bases between them. CDR3 length equals 15 residues. The CDR3 is CASSSAESSYNEQFF. CDR3 nucleotide sequence: TGTGCCAGCAGTTCAGCGGAGAGCTCCTACAATGAGCAGTTCTTC.

The chain couples TRBV19 to TRBJ2-3, with TRBD1 identical over 9 bases. CDR3 length: 14 residues. V gave up 9 bases and J gave up 6 bases; unmatched junction bases: 10. Germline assignment: CDR1 LNHDA and CDR2 SQIVND (reference sequence). The CDR3 DNA reads TGTGCCAGCAAAATTGGACAGGGGACGGATACGCAGTATTTT. It yields the protein CASKIGQGTDTQYF.

In this sample, this clone turned up once. V gene TRBV2 combines with J gene TRBJ1-6; 7 nucleotides line up with TRBD1. The CDR3 spans 12 residues. Germline V gene sequence: CDR1 SNHLY, CDR2 FYNNEI. Unmatched junction bases numbered 6, after V lost 10 bases and J lost 9 bases. CDR3 residues: CATGTVTSPLHF. The CDR3 DNA sequence: TGTGCCACAGGGACAGTTACTTCACCCCTCCACTTT.

This chain uses TRBV3-1 (or the pseudogene TRBV3-2) with TRBJ2-1, with 8 bases lining up with TRBD2. This CDR3 is built from 19 residues. Germline assignment: CDR1 LGHDT and CDR2 YNNKEL (reference sequence). J was trimmed by 0 bases and V by 4 bases; bases with no gene match: 14. CDR3: CASSLHRPPGTSSYNEQFF. The CDR3, as DNA: TGTGCCAGCAGCCTTCACCGACCCCCTGGGACTAGCTCCTACAATGAGCAGTTCTTC.

V usage is TRBV9 and J usage is TRBJ2-7; 9 nucleotides line up with TRBD2. Germline lookup yields CDR1 SGDLS and CDR2 YYNGEE. CDR3 length: 16 residues. J was trimmed by 0 bases and V by 0 bases; bases with no gene match: 4. The CDR3 nucleotides are TGTGCCAGCAGCGTAGATGGTAGCGGGAGCTCCTACGAGCAGTACTTC. It is translated as CASSVDGSGSSYEQYF.

This clone came up a few times. The V call is TRBV2, the J call TRBJ2-7, with 10 nucleotides matching TRBD2. V shed 4 bases, J shed 0 bases, and the junction held 15 bases outside the gene matches. Germline assignment: CDR1 SNHLY and CDR2 FYNNEI. This CDR3 is 19 amino acids long. The CDR3, as DNA: TGTGCCAGCAGTGCTGAGGGTTTTAGCGGGGGGCCGCCCTCCTACGAGCAGTACTTC. It codes for CASSAEGFSGGPPSYEQYF.

This chain uses TRBV11-2 with TRBJ2-7, with 7 positions matching TRBD2. After removal of 2 bases from V and 6 bases from J, the junction contained 10 bases not matched to a gene. CDR3 length: 15 amino acids. Germline-derived CDR1 and CDR2 are SGHAT and FQNNGV. CDR3 DNA sequence: TGTGCCAGCAGCTTATCACCGGGAGGTTCGCGCGAGCAGTACTTC. It codes for CASSLSPGGSREQYF.

This rearrangement joins TRBV27 to TRBJ2-5; 8 bases map to TRBD1. The germline CDR1 and CDR2 sequences are MNHEY and SMNVEV (reference sequence). The CDR3 is 15 amino acids. With 5 bases clipped from V and 9 bases from J, the junction kept 14 bases outside the gene matches. The CDR3 loop reads CASSAGTGGPGAQYF. The DNA for the CDR3 is TGTGCCAGCAGTGCTGGGACAGGCGGACCGGGGGCCCAGTACTTC.

The chain employs TRBV28 and TRBJ2-7, with D tentatively TRBD1 (6 bases). Germline V gives CDR1 MDHEN, CDR2 SYDVKM. This CDR3 has 14 amino acids. The V end lost 5 bases, the J end lost 9 bases, and 20 bases lay between the germline ends. In nucleotides, the CDR3 is TGTGCCAGCAGTGTCGCCGGGACACTGGGCTGGCAGTACTTC. It is translated as CASSVAGTLGWQYF.

The chain is built from TRBV29-1 and TRBJ2-5, with TRBD2 as a possible D gene (7 bases). This CDR3 region has 13 residues. CDR1 SQVTM and CDR2 ANQGSEA come from the germline V gene. Between the trimmed V and J ends, which lost 4 bases and 7 bases, there was a span of 16 bases. CDR3 sequence: CSVGGGGDGTQYF. The CDR3 DNA reads TGCAGCGTTGGGGGGGGCGGGGATGGGACCCAGTACTTC.

This chain links TRBV28 with TRBJ1-3, with D tentatively TRBD1 (6 bases). Germline assignment: CDR1 MDHEN and CDR2 SYDVKM. The length of the CDR3 is 16 residues. V dropped 3 bases and J dropped 4 bases, with 16 bases sitting between them. The CDR3 DNA reads TGTGCCAGCAGTTTTAGTGACAGGATAGCCGGAAACACCATATATTTT. Encoded protein: CASSFSDRIAGNTIYF.

V is TRBV2 and J is TRBJ2-7, with TRBD2 matching 10 bases. The CDR3 totals 16 residues. Germline CDR1 SNHLY, CDR2 FYNNEI. V was clipped by 6 bases and J by 0 bases; unmatched bases: 8. The CDR3 loop reads CASRAMTSGLSYEQYF. DNA for the CDR3: TGTGCCAGCAGAGCAATGACTAGCGGGCTCTCCTACGAGCAGTACTTC.